The TCR beta chain under discussion was sequenced for a study of T cell repertoires in ileal Crohn's disease. Looking at the study overall: Approximately 32% were active smokers at surgery; median disease duration was 7.9 years. Surgery for a complication: stricturing in roughly 61%, penetrating in approximately 40%. About half of patients got postoperative therapy: about ten thiopurines, roughly 19 anti-TNF.

The table came from immunoSEQ multiplex PCR; TCRdb's copy has only in-frame clones and leaves some out. This sample yields some 17,000 clones, of which 72% are seen a single time; around 5% belongs to the top ten. Germline V gives CDR1 MGHDK, CDR2 SYGVNS. This CDR3 has 13 amino acids. V was shortened by 3 bases and J by 0 bases, with 6 bases between the two germline ends. This clone was detected only once. Sequencing input: ileal tissue. The source is an adult with Crohn's disease. This rearrangement joins TRBV25-1 to TRBJ2-7; the D gene is possibly TRBD1 (5 bases). The CDR3 bases are TGTGCCAGCAGTGATACAGGCTCCTACGAGCAGTACTTC. Amino acids: CASSDTGSYEQYF.